One and the same sample provided the 11 T cell receptor beta chains below, sequenced in a study of T cells in Graves' hyperthyroidism and ophthalmopathy (dated by TCRdb to about 2019). Library prep was done by multiplex PCR. Sequencing instrument: Illumina HiSeq 2000. The TCR beta CDR3 regions were amplified from RNA transcripts. The TCR CDR3 was subjected to a first round of RT-PCR using the HTBI primer set and the Qiagen OneStep RT-PCR kit. TCRdb reprocessed the public reads (quality trimming at Q25 with fastp, clone calling with MiXCR) and kept in-frame beta chains. Rows with a matching CDR3 protein are joined into one entry that keeps the most common DNA and genes. This sample holds 300,000 or so distinct CDR3 sequences; about a sixth were observed only once. The top ten constitute about 50% of the sample. Sequenced material: blood. The receptors were gathered from a woman aged 55 to 70 with Graves' ophthalmopathy.

This clonotype was observed at least ten times. The chain links TRBV20-1 to TRBJ1-2; D is unclear. Germline-derived CDR1 and CDR2 are DFQATT and SNEGSKA (reference sequence). Trimming stripped 3 bases from V and 8 bases from J, with 13 bases between. CDR3 length: 12 residues. In nucleotides, the CDR3 is TGCAGTGCTAGGGAGGTGAGGACGGGCTACACCTTC. It is translated as CSAREVRTGYTF.

This clonotype was observed many times. This chain uses TRBV3-1 with TRBJ2-3; a weak D match, TRBD2 (6 bases). V was trimmed by 4 bases and J by 7 bases, leaving 15 bases between them. The CDR3 runs to 14 residues. Looked up from germline, CDR1 is LGHDT and CDR2 is YNNKEL (reference sequence). CDR3: CASSPPGGVNTQYF. CDR3 DNA: TGTGCCAGCAGCCCGCCTGGAGGGGTGAATACGCAGTATTTT.

Many counts were recorded for this clonotype. The gene calls are TRBV28 and TRBJ2-1; 9 bases match TRBD1. This CDR3 has 16 amino acids. Trimming at V came to 1 base and at J to 8 bases, leaving 9 bases not matched to a gene. From germline, CDR1 is MDHEN and CDR2 SYDVKM. CDR3 in amino acids: CASSLFGQGLVDEQFF. CDR3 nucleotides: TGTGCCAGCAGTTTATTCGGACAGGGGCTCGTGGATGAGCAGTTCTTC.

The V and J genes are TRBV6-5 and TRBJ1-3; D is unclear. Germline assignment: CDR1 MNHEY and CDR2 SVGAGI. This CDR3 comprises 15 residues. Trimming removed 2 bases from V and 0 bases from J, with 8 bases in between. CDR3 loop: CASSYGLSSGNTIYF. DNA of the CDR3: TGTGCCAGCAGTTACGGTCTTAGCTCTGGAAACACCATATATTTT.

This clonotype has just a few counts. The chain is built from TRBV2 and TRBJ2-2, with 7 nucleotides matching TRBD1. The ends lost 6 bases at V and 5 bases at J; junction bases unmatched: 12. The germline V gene encodes CDR1 SNHLY and CDR2 FYNNEI. There are 16 residues in the CDR3. In DNA form, the CDR3 reads TGTGCCAGCAGCTACCTTACAGGGGATAGGACCGGGGAGCTGTTTTTT. Translated, it gives CASSYLTGDRTGELFF. The variable domain in full, with the rest retrieved from reference TRBV2 and TRBJ2-2, is EPEVTQTPSHQVTQMGQEVILRCVPISNHLYFYWYRQILGQKVEFLVSFYNNEISEKSEIFDDQFSVERPDGSNFTLKIRSTKLEDSAMYFCASSYLTGDRTGELFFGEGSRLTVL.

Only a few counts were recorded for this clonotype. The chain joins TRBV19 to TRBJ1-5, with D hard to call. The CDR3 spans 13 residues. V shed 0 bases and J shed 6 bases, with 6 bases lying between them. Germline lookup yields CDR1 LNHDA and CDR2 SQIVND (reference sequence). CDR3 bases: TGTGCCAGTAGTATAGAAGGCGGTCAGCCCCAGCATTTT. It codes for CASSIEGGQPQHF. The whole variable domain, remainder taken from reference TRBV19 and TRBJ1-5, is DGGITQSPKYLFRKEGQNVTLSCEQNLNHDAMYWYRQDPGQGLRLIYYSQIVNDFQKGDIAEGYSVSREKKESFPLTVTSAQKNPTAFYLCASSIEGGQPQHFGDGTRLSIL.

This clonotype was observed at least ten times. This sequence joins TRBV7-9 and TRBJ2-2, with no clear D. Germline V gene lookup returns CDR1 SEHNR and CDR2 FQNEAQ (reference sequence). Trimming removed 2 bases from V and 3 bases from J, with 10 bases in between. This CDR3 region has 15 residues. The CDR3 coding sequence is TGTGCCAGCAGCTTATTGACACTGGACACCGGGGAGCTGTTTTTT. Translating it yields CASSLLTLDTGELFF.

The gene calls are TRBV7-2 and TRBJ2-5; 15 bases fit TRBD2. Germline V gene sequence: CDR1 SGHTA, CDR2 FQGNSA. This CDR3 is built from 16 residues. The J segment lost 2 bases and the V segment lost 5 bases, leaving 3 bases of the junction unmatched. The CDR3 sequence: CASSGLAGGGQETQYF. The CDR3 coding sequence is TGTGCCAGCAGCGGACTAGCGGGGGGGGGACAAGAGACCCAGTACTTC.

This clonotype was counted many times. This chain uses TRBV7-9 with TRBJ2-7; D is perhaps TRBD2 (6 bases). The V end lost 5 bases, the J end lost 5 bases, and 19 bases lay between the germline ends. The CDR3 has 15 amino acids. Germline V gene sequence: CDR1 SEHNR, CDR2 FQNEAQ (reference sequence). For the CDR3, the DNA is TGTGCCAGCAGCCCAACCCCCCGGAGGGCGGACGAGCAGTACTTC. Its protein is CASSPTPRRADEQYF. Full variable domain (outside the CDR3, taken from reference TRBV7-9 and TRBJ2-7): DTGVSQNPRHKITKRGQNVTFRCDPISEHNRLYWYRQTLGQGPEFLTYFQNEAQLEKSRLLSDRFSAERPKGSFSTLEIQRTEQGDSAMYLCASSPTPRRADEQYFGPGTRLTVT.

This clonotype appeared a single time. The rearrangement joins TRBV7-2 to TRBJ2-6; D gene ambiguous. V lost 4 bases, J lost 0 bases, and 22 bases lay in between. This CDR3 region has 20 residues. The V gene's germline CDR1 is SGHTA and CDR2 FQGNSA. The CDR3 coding sequence is TGTGCCAGCAGCTCCCGATATCAGCTTAGCTTTGACTCTGGGGCCAACGTCCTGACTTTC. It specifies CASSSRYQLSFDSGANVLTF.

This clonotype appeared many times. V gene TRBV2 combines with J gene TRBJ1-4, with TRBD1 matching 8 bases. In germline, CDR1 is SNHLY, CDR2 FYNNEI. Germline trimming cut 2 bases from V and 8 bases from J; bases unmatched to any gene: 10. The CDR3 loop spans 16 amino acids. CDR3 in amino acids: CASSEFGQGVKEKLFF. CDR3 nucleotides: TGTGCCAGCAGTGAATTCGGACAGGGCGTAAAAGAAAAACTGTTTTTT.